The source of this T cell receptor beta chain is a study of blood T cell repertoires in COVID-19 (TCRdb year 2020). Study-level background: Samples covering the acute and convalescent phases of COVID-19 were provided by collaborators in the United States, Italy and Spain. The prospective study material was composed of cDNA or gDNA derived from T cells, B-cell-depleted T cells, or PBMCs. Subjects who had been exposed to COVID-19, were actively infected with it, or had recovered from it provided the deeply sampled blood TCRbeta repertoires that made up the dataset. The repertoires were released in a freely available public database meant as a resource for research on the immune response to SARS-CoV-2. The samples were drawn from the first 160 participants of the ongoing ImmuneRACE study and from 1,254 subjects provided by 6 global collaborators. Nearly every sample came with metadata listing a de-identified subject ID, COVID-19 status, age in years and sex. Where HLA class I and class II types were available, the types were taken from metadata supplied by the sample provider, not from assay-based typing. Overall results and qualifications from the work: The quantity of clinical and demographic metadata differed by source and by participant and was supplied without curation.

In the prospective study, participants were 18 to 89 years old, resided in about two dozen geographic areas of the United States, and were enrolled through a virtual design. In the prospective study, participants were assigned to cohorts based on the clinical history participants reported in a screening survey and a study questionnaire. In the prospective study, mobile phlebotomists collected whole blood, serum and a nasopharyngeal or oropharyngeal swab from each participant. Additional blood draws and questionnaires over an approximately 2-month period could optionally be provided by prospective study participants. Prospective study blood samples were shipped either frozen or at room temperature before DNA extraction. This clone was seen just once. It lacks a known antigen. No much larger clonotype is one base removed from it; base qualities were not supplied. The immunoSEQ Assay, a bias-controlled multiplex PCR, was used to amplify TCRbeta CDR3 regions from genomic DNA. As for the authors' bioinformatics: The number of nucleated cells in each sample was estimated by amplification of reference gene primers within the assay. Sequence reads were collapsed and filtered to measure the absolute abundance of every unique TCRbeta CDR3 rearrangement. Productive Simpson clonality was computed per sample as the square root of Simpson's diversity index over productive rearrangements. Here the immuneACCESS table is served through TCRdb, limited to in-frame sequences with V and J called. Missing clones are a known gap in these copies; in checked studies unresolved V genes cover under half, and the rest lacks a known reason. V and J calls and clone size come straight from that table; D and trimming were deduced from the DNA. The sample contains about 280,000 clones, 90% of them found a single time. 1.7% of the sample is held by the ten biggest clonotypes.

From the cysteine through the phenylalanine, the CDR3 covers 16 amino acids. Just the 48-base CDR3 DNA is kept, in frame starting at base 1. The germline V gene supplies CDR1 MRHNA and CDR2 SNTAGT. V loses 4 bases of germline sequence and J loses 0 bases, and the interval between the two ends is 14 bases. The receptor comes from a woman aged 18 to 35 with acute COVID-19. The rearranged segments are TRBV6-4 and TRBJ2-3; the D region possibly corresponds to TRBD1 (6 bases align). Sequenced sample: PBMCs or T cells enriched from blood (not recorded which). The CDR3 corresponds to CASSGGRPSSTDTQYF. The sequenced DNA is TGTGCCAGCAGTGGGGGGCGACCCTCTAGCACAGATACGCAGTATTTT.